A single sample is the source of the 19 T cell receptor beta chains below, sequenced in a study of shared clonotypes between healthy human individuals. Selected positively for CCR7 and CD45RO-negative, naive CD8 cells excluded terminally differentiated effector memory CD45RA+ cells. Only in-frame clones appear in the TCRdb table, and some are missing; sequencing was by immunoSEQ multiplex PCR. Of 1.5 million to 2.5 million clones listed, about 95% are singletons. Sequencing was done on a sample of naive CD8+ T cells sorted from blood. Receptors were obtained from a man between 18 and 35 years old in good health.

The chain carries TRBV6-5 and TRBJ2-3, with D possibly matching TRBD2 (5 bases). The V gene's germline CDR1 is MNHEY and CDR2 SVGAGI. V lost 0 bases and J 3 bases, leaving 10 bases between the germline ends. This CDR3 comprises 15 residues. The chain's CDR3 is CASSYSVAGTDTQYF. CDR3 DNA sequence: TGTGCCAGCAGTTACTCGGTCGCGGGTACAGATACGCAGTATTTT.

This sequence joins TRBV6-1 and TRBJ2-3; D unresolved. The CDR3 sequence is 13 residues long. The germline V gene has CDR1 MNHNS and CDR2 SASEGT. Trimming shortened V by 7 bases and J by 0 bases, and 8 bases separated the two germline ends. CDR3 residues: CASIKGSTDTQYF. The CDR3 DNA reads TGTGCCAGCATTAAGGGAAGCACAGATACGCAGTATTTT.

The chain is built from TRBV7-8 and TRBJ2-5; D ambiguous. Trimming pared 4 bases from V and 5 bases from J, leaving 8 bases between. Germline values: CDR1 SGHVS, CDR2 FQNEAQ. This CDR3 is built from 12 residues. The CDR3 protein is CASSSATETQYF. The CDR3 DNA reads as TGTGCCAGCAGCTCAGCGACTGAGACCCAGTACTTC.

CDR3 nucleotides: TGTGCCAGCAGTTTCAGTACAGCAATGAACACTGAAGCTTTCTTT. Amino acid sequence: CASSFSTAMNTEAFF. This chain connects TRBV27 to TRBJ1-1; D gene ambiguous. The CDR3 totals 15 residues. Germline values: CDR1 MNHEY, CDR2 SMNVEV (reference sequence). V was trimmed by 3 bases and J by 0 bases, leaving 11 bases between them.

CDR3 protein: CASRGGQVLNEKLFF. CDR3 nucleotides: TGTGCCAGCAGGGGTGGACAGGTGTTAAATGAAAAACTGTTTTTT. V gene TRBV2 combines with J gene TRBJ1-4, with TRBD1 matching 7 bases. The CDR3 sequence is 15 residues long. Germline CDR1 reads SNHLY; CDR2 reads FYNNEI. Unmatched junction bases numbered 9, after V lost 6 bases and J lost 5 bases. Based on the CDR3 plus reference TRBV2 and TRBJ1-4, the full variable domain is EPEVTQTPSHQVTQMGQEVILRCVPISNHLYFYWYRQILGQKVEFLVSFYNNEISEKSEIFDDQFSVERPDGSNFTLKIRSTKLEDSAMYFCASRGGQVLNEKLFFGSGTQLSVL.

Concerning this clone itself: Other DNA sequences in the same sample also yield this CDR3. The chain links TRBV27 to TRBJ2-7; D not certain. Looked up from germline, CDR1 is MNHEY and CDR2 is SMNVEV (reference sequence). Trimming took off 2 bases at V and 2 bases at J, with 7 bases between the two ends. The CDR3 runs to 13 residues. The CDR3 nucleotides are TGTGCCAGCAGTTTAAAGGAGCCCTACGAGCAGTACTTC. Its protein product is CASSLKEPYEQYF.

The V and J genes are TRBV5-6 and TRBJ2-7; D remains unclear. The CDR3 contains 14 residues. V was shortened by 0 bases and J by 6 bases, with 13 bases between the two germline ends. Germline V gene sequence: CDR1 SGHDT, CDR2 YYEEEE. The CDR3 region is CASSLGAAKFEQYF. The CDR3 DNA is TGTGCCAGCAGCTTGGGGGCAGCCAAGTTCGAGCAGTACTTC.

The chain joins TRBV4-1 to TRBJ1-2; no clear D. The CDR3 loop spans 20 amino acids. V gave up 4 bases and J gave up 6 bases, with 33 bases separating them. The V gene's germline CDR1 is MGHRA and CDR2 YSYEKL. The CDR3 DNA reads TGCGCCAGCAGCCCTTATACCTACCAGTACGCACCCTCTCCGGGTGATGGCTACACCTTC. It yields the protein CASSPYTYQYAPSPGDGYTF.

Concerning this clone: The sample holds other DNA sequences that translate to the same CDR3. The chain carries TRBV10-3 and TRBJ2-7; D gene uncertain. This CDR3 has 13 amino acids. Looked up from germline, CDR1 is ENHRY and CDR2 is SYGVKD. Trimming took 2 bases from V and 1 from J, leaving 6 bases between them. CDR3 in DNA: TGTGCCATCAGTGAGGGGCTTTCCTACGAGCAGTACTTC. The encoded protein is CAISEGLSYEQYF.

The genes are TRBV30 and TRBJ2-7; D ambiguous. The CDR3 runs to 12 residues. V was trimmed by 0 bases and J by 6 bases, leaving 9 bases between them. Looked up from germline, CDR1 is GTSNPN and CDR2 is SVGIG (reference sequence). The CDR3 DNA reads as TGTGCCTGGAGTGTACAACAGTCCGAGCAGTACTTC. Protein product: CAWSVQQSEQYF.

V and J are TRBV4-1 and TRBJ1-3; no definite D call. The CDR3 has 15 amino acids. Germline loops: CDR1 MGHRA, CDR2 YSYEKL. V dropped 4 bases and J dropped 0 bases, with 10 bases sitting between them. CDR3 in DNA: TGCGCCAGCAGCCTCCTAGGGAGCTCTGGAAACACCATATATTTT. This translates into CASSLLGSSGNTIYF.

This chain links TRBV30 with TRBJ2-3, with D perhaps matching TRBD2 (5 bases). Germline lookup yields CDR1 GTSNPN and CDR2 SVGIG (reference sequence). The CDR3 totals 13 residues. V lost 5 bases, J lost 0 bases, and 9 bases lay in between. In DNA, the CDR3 is TGTGCCTGGGAGCGGACTAGCACAGATACGCAGTATTTT. Translating it yields CAWERTSTDTQYF.

V gene TRBV4-1 combines with J gene TRBJ1-5; D possibly corresponds to TRBD1 (6 bases). V lost 1 base, J lost 7 bases, and 20 bases lay in between. Germline V gene sequence: CDR1 MGHRA, CDR2 YSYEKL. CDR3 length: 17 residues. The CDR3 protein is CASSQAWGPGDGQPQHF. In DNA form, the CDR3 reads TGCGCCAGCAGCCAAGCTTGGGGACCAGGGGATGGGCAGCCCCAGCATTTT.

The count of this clone is one. CDR3 sequence reads: CASSPTVTGGVGETQYF. CDR3 sequence (DNA): TGTGCCAGCTCACCGACCGTGACAGGGGGCGTCGGGGAGACCCAGTACTTC. This sequence joins TRBV18 and TRBJ2-5; 10 positions match TRBD1. The CDR3 covers 17 residues. The trim removed 3 bases at V and 5 bases at J, leaving 12 bases unmatched. CDR1 and CDR2 (germline): KGHSH, LQKENI.

The J gene is TRBJ2-7, the V gene TRBV13, with 10 bases lining up with TRBD1. This CDR3 has 15 residues. V shed 5 bases and J 4 bases; nucleotides not matched to a gene: 8. The germline CDR1 and CDR2 sequences are PRHDT and FYEKMQ (reference sequence). DNA of the CDR3: TGTGCCAGCAGCCGCCGGGACAGGGGACCTTACGAGCAGTACTTC. This translates into CASSRRDRGPYEQYF.

V is TRBV7-2 and J is TRBJ2-7; 12 nucleotides agree with TRBD2. The germline V gene has CDR1 SGHTA and CDR2 FQGNSA. J was trimmed by 4 bases and V by 4 bases; bases with no gene match: 8. CDR3 length equals 16 residues. CDR3: CASSSTGLAGGYEQYF. CDR3 nucleotides: TGTGCCAGCAGCTCAACGGGCCTAGCGGGAGGGTACGAGCAGTACTTC.

In the case of this clone: The same CDR3 also results from other DNA sequences found in this sample. The chain links TRBV2 to TRBJ2-2; D call uncertain. Trimming pared 4 bases from V and 6 bases from J, leaving 3 bases between. Germline lookup yields CDR1 SNHLY and CDR2 FYNNEI. The CDR3 length is 11 residues. This CDR3 is CASSVAGELFF. CDR3 nucleotide sequence: TGTGCCAGCAGTGTTGCCGGGGAGCTGTTTTTT.

The V and J genes are TRBV6-5 and TRBJ1-1; D remains unclear. The CDR3 contains 14 residues. Germline lookup yields CDR1 MNHEY and CDR2 SVGAGI. V was pared by 6 bases and J by 0 bases, with 11 bases between. The CDR3 reads CASRKTDLNTEAFF. CDR3 nucleotides: TGTGCCAGCAGAAAGACGGACTTGAACACTGAAGCTTTCTTT.

This CDR3 is CASSLATGAYEQYF. The CDR3, as DNA: TGTGCCAGCAGTTTAGCTACAGGGGCCTACGAGCAGTACTTC. This chain joins TRBV28 and TRBJ2-7; 7 nucleotides line up with TRBD1. The trim removed 2 bases at V and 2 bases at J, leaving 3 bases unmatched. CDR3 size: 14 residues. Germline assignment: CDR1 MDHEN and CDR2 SYDVKM.